The 21 T cell receptor beta chains presented below share a single source sample, sequenced in a study of T-cell memory formation after mild COVID-19. TCRdb re-called the 5' RACE reads through MiXCR, storing one row per CDR3 protein. The repertoire includes roughly 340,000 distinct CDR3 sequences, less than 25% of them detected once, and 20% to 25% sits in the top ten. The sample taken for sequencing was PBMCs or a T cell subset sorted from them (not recorded which). These receptors all come from a man younger than 35 who had mild COVID-19 (a few samples of this study predate the infection). Cell type and time point are not known.

This clonotype was observed once. The chain employs TRBV7-9 and TRBJ2-7; D possibly corresponds to TRBD1 (5 bases). The CDR3 is made up of 13 amino acids. CDR1 and CDR2 (germline): SEHNR, FQNEAQ (reference sequence). Trimming cost V 4 bases and J 5 bases, with 12 bases left between them. The CDR3 nucleotides read TGTGCCAGCAGCTCCTCCAGGGCGGACGAGCAGTACTTC. It encodes CASSSSRADEQYF.

The chain is built from TRBV29-1 and TRBJ2-5, with a tentative D call TRBD2 (7 bases). From germline, CDR1 is SQVTM and CDR2 ANQGSEA. This CDR3 has 14 residues. The CDR3 protein is CIVARGAGWETQYF. DNA for the CDR3: TGCATCGTCGCCCGGGGGGCCGGCTGGGAGACCCAGTACTTC. The whole variable domain, remainder taken from reference TRBV29-1 and TRBJ2-5, is SAVISQKPSRDICQRGTSLTIQCQVDSQVTMMFWYRQQPGQSLTLIATANQGSEATYESGFVIDKFPISRPNLTFSTLTVSNMSPEDSSIYLCIVARGAGWETQYFGPGTRLLVL.

This clonotype has ten or more counts. V usage is TRBV2 and J usage is TRBJ1-2, with TRBD1 identical over 8 bases. Looked up from germline, CDR1 is SNHLY and CDR2 is FYNNEI. This CDR3 region has 12 residues. Trimming cost V 6 bases and J 6 bases; bases outside gene matches: 3. The CDR3 reads CASSEQGDGYTF. The CDR3 coding sequence is TGTGCCAGCAGCGAACAGGGGGATGGCTACACCTTC. Together with reference TRBV2 and TRBJ1-2, the CDR3 gives the full variable domain: EPEVTQTPSHQVTQMGQEVILRCVPISNHLYFYWYRQILGQKVEFLVSFYNNEISEKSEIFDDQFSVERPDGSNFTLKIRSTKLEDSAMYFCASSEQGDGYTFGSGTRLTVV.

This clonotype occurred a few times. V is TRBV12-3 or TRBV12-4 and J is TRBJ1-6, with D unresolved. V shed 8 bases and J shed 1 base, with 12 bases lying between them. The CDR3 is 15 residues long. The DNA of the CDR3 is TGTGCCAGCGGCCCCGGTCGGTCCTATAATTCACCCCTCCACTTT. Amino acids: CASGPGRSYNSPLHF.

This rearrangement joins TRBV6-6 to TRBJ1-5; D is unclear. CDR3 length equals 18 residues. Trimming took off 2 bases at V and 5 bases at J, with 22 bases between the two ends. The germline CDR1 and CDR2 sequences are MNHNY and SVGAGI (reference sequence). In DNA form, the CDR3 reads TGTGCCAGCAGTTACCCGACCGCACCAAGCTCCTGGGATCAGCCCCAGCATTTT. Protein sequence: CASSYPTAPSSWDQPQHF.

The rearrangement links TRBV24-1 to TRBJ1-2, with D possibly matching TRBD1 (6 bases). The CDR3 totals 18 residues. Germline loops: CDR1 KGHDR, CDR2 SFDVKD. The ends were cut back, 0 bases at V and 4 bases at J, with 20 bases in the middle. The CDR3 DNA reads as TGTGCCACCAGTGATTTGCTCCGGGAGGAGGGGGAGGGCTATGGCTACACCTTC. It translates to CATSDLLREEGEGYGYTF.

The CDR3 bases are TGTGCCAGCAGCCAAGCATGGGACACAGAGACCCAGTACTTC. Translating it yields CASSQAWDTETQYF. The genes are TRBV3-1 and TRBJ2-5; a possible D gene is TRBD1 (6 bases). V dropped 1 base and J dropped 4 bases, with 10 bases sitting between them. The CDR3 extends over 14 amino acids. CDR1 and CDR2 (germline): LGHDT, YNNKEL (reference sequence).

The chain is built from TRBV28 and TRBJ1-2; 7 nucleotides align to TRBD1. V was clipped by 7 bases and J by 2 bases; unmatched bases: 7. CDR1 MDHEN and CDR2 SYDVKM come from the germline V gene. CDR3 length: 14 amino acids. CDR3 amino acids: CASIAQGENYGYTF. In DNA form, the CDR3 reads TGTGCCAGCATTGCCCAGGGGGAAAACTATGGCTACACCTTC.

The V and J genes are TRBV7-2 and TRBJ2-6; D is undetermined. Trimming pared 3 bases from V and 5 bases from J, leaving 2 bases between. CDR1 is SGHTA, CDR2 FQGNSA, per germline. The CDR3 has 12 residues. The CDR3 DNA reads TGTGCCAGCAGCTTTCGGGCCAACGTCCTGACTTTC. Translating it yields CASSFRANVLTF. The whole variable domain, remainder taken from reference TRBV7-2 and TRBJ2-6, is GAGVSQSPSNKVTEKGKDVELRCDPISGHTALYWYRQSLGQGLEFLIYFQGNSAPDKSGLPSDRFSAERTGGSVSTLTIQRTQQEDSAVYLCASSFRANVLTFGAGSRLTVL.

The V call is TRBV2, the J call TRBJ2-7; 11 bases map to TRBD1. J was trimmed by 6 bases and V by 5 bases; bases with no gene match: 9. In germline, CDR1 is SNHLY, CDR2 FYNNEI. The CDR3 loop spans 15 amino acids. CDR3 protein: CASSTPGTGGGEQYF. CDR3 nucleotide sequence: TGTGCCAGCAGTACCCCCGGGACAGGGGGGGGCGAGCAGTACTTC.

This sequence joins TRBV18 and TRBJ1-4, with TRBD1 identical over 9 bases. V trimming: 3 bases; J trimming: 6 bases; junction bases outside the gene matches: 5. CDR1 is KGHSH and CDR2 is LQKENI in the germline V gene. The CDR3 spans 15 residues. CDR3: CASSPNRGPDEKLFF. For the CDR3, the DNA is TGTGCCAGCTCACCCAACAGGGGGCCCGATGAAAAACTGTTTTTT.

This clonotype was detected only once. V is TRBV6-2 or TRBV6-3 and J is TRBJ2-3; D call uncertain. The V gene's germline CDR1 is MNHEY and CDR2 SVGEGT. Trimming shortened V by 8 bases and J by 3 bases, and 18 bases separated the two germline ends. The CDR3 runs to 15 residues. Here the CDR3 reads CASGPRPGATDTQYF. As DNA, the CDR3 is TGTGCCAGCGGTCCTCGACCGGGTGCTACAGATACGCAGTATTTT.

The genes are TRBV6-1 and TRBJ1-1; D may be TRBD1 (5 bases). The germline V gene encodes CDR1 MNHNS and CDR2 SASEGT. The CDR3 is 14 residues long. V lost 1 base and J lost 4, with 10 bases in between. The CDR3 nucleotides read TGTGCCAGCAGTGAAGTTGGGGGGAGCACTGAAGCTTTCTTT. Protein sequence: CASSEVGGSTEAFF.

This clonotype appeared many times. The V gene is TRBV12-3 or TRBV12-4, the J gene TRBJ2-5; D is ambiguous. The CDR3 loop spans 15 amino acids. Trimming left V 7 bases short and J 4 bases short, with 19 bases between. The CDR3 sequence is CASNKIAVGGETQYF. CDR3 DNA: TGTGCCAGCAATAAAATAGCTGTAGGTGGAGAGACCCAGTACTTC.

This clonotype was counted a few times. This chain uses TRBV12-3 or TRBV12-4 with TRBJ1-1, with D possibly being TRBD1 (6 bases). V lost 6 bases to trimming and J lost 1 base, with 12 bases between them. This CDR3 is 14 amino acids long. The CDR3 loop reads CASRVSRGNTEAFF. In nucleotides, the CDR3 is TGTGCCAGCAGGGTCAGCAGGGGGAACACTGAAGCTTTCTTT.

The V call is TRBV2, the J call TRBJ2-7; D is unclear. The V gene's germline CDR1 is SNHLY and CDR2 FYNNEI. The CDR3 is made up of 15 amino acids. Trimming removed 3 bases from V and 2 bases from J, with 14 bases in between. The CDR3 region is CASSDFQPLTYEQYV. The CDR3 DNA reads as TGTGCCAGCAGTGACTTCCAGCCTCTCACCTACGAGCAGTACGTC.

The CDR3 DNA reads TGCAGTGCTAGAAGGCCGACCGTTGGGTCCCAGTACTTC. Translated, it gives CSARRPTVGSQYF. J is TRBJ2-5 and V is TRBV20-1; no clear D gene. The germline V gene has CDR1 DFQATT and CDR2 SNEGSKA (reference sequence). This CDR3 comprises 13 residues. Trimming removed 2 bases from V and 9 bases from J, with 16 bases in between.

The rearrangement links TRBV6-5 to TRBJ2-6; TRBD1 is a possible D gene (6 bases). CDR1 is MNHEY and CDR2 is SVGAGI in the germline V gene. The V end lost 8 bases, the J end lost 4 bases, and 15 bases lay between the germline ends. The CDR3 is 15 residues long. The CDR3 DNA reads TGTGCCAGCGGGTCAGGGGTTACCGGGGCCAACGTCCTGACTTTC. As protein: CASGSGVTGANVLTF.

In this sample, this clonotype turned up a few times. This CDR3 is CASSPPQDEQYF. CDR3 nucleotide sequence: TGTGCCAGCTCACCACCCCAAGACGAGCAGTACTTC. The V call is TRBV18, the J call TRBJ2-7; no definite D call. V was trimmed by 0 bases and J by 5 bases, leaving 5 bases between them. The CDR3 length is 12 residues. Germline assignment: CDR1 KGHSH and CDR2 LQKENI.

This clonotype showed up many times. The rearrangement uses TRBV7-2 and TRBJ2-1; 9 positions agree with TRBD1. This CDR3 region has 13 residues. Trimming removed 1 base from V and 13 bases from J; junction bases left unmatched: 5. CDR1 is SGHTA and CDR2 is FQGNSA in the germline V gene. CDR3 DNA: TGTGCCAGCAGCTTAGGGACAGGGGATCTCCAGTTCTTC. This encodes CASSLGTGDLQFF. The full variable domain, in which reference TRBV7-2 and TRBJ2-1 provide the parts outside the CDR3, is GAGVSQSPSNKVTEKGKDVELRCDPISGHTALYWYRQSLGQGLEFLIYFQGNSAPDKSGLPSDRFSAERTGGSVSTLTIQRTQQEDSAVYLCASSLGTGDLQFFGPGTRLTVL.

This clonotype was observed a handful of times. V is TRBV10-3 and J is TRBJ2-6; unclear D gene. Deletions cut 7 bases from V and 4 bases from J, with 5 bases between. The CDR3 sequence is 12 residues long. Germline V lookup: CDR1 ENHRY, CDR2 SYGVKD. CDR3 coding DNA: TGTGCCATCAAAAGGGGGGCCAACGTCCTGACTTTC. It specifies CAIKRGANVLTF.